The 10 T cell receptor beta chains reported below all come from one sample, sequenced in a study of long-term antiretroviral therapy in people with HIV. Sequencing used immunoSEQ v3.0 at survey level. Using immunoSEQ multiplex PCR, the repertoire was profiled, and TCRdb retains in-frame clones only, with some absent. The table shows approximately 29,000 clones, with over 85% occurring only once. The source material was unsorted PBMCs, sampled 6.2 years after starting antiretroviral therapy. These receptors originate from a man aged 40-49 years with HIV.

V is TRBV7-6 and J is TRBJ1-5, with D perhaps matching TRBD1 (6 bases). CDR1 and CDR2 (germline): SGHVS, FNYEAQ. V lost 1 base, J lost 3 bases, and 7 bases lay in between. The CDR3 runs to 14 residues. Here the CDR3 reads CASSLGGANQPQHF. CDR3 DNA: TGTGCCAGCAGCTTAGGGGGGGCCAATCAGCCCCAGCATTTT.

The chain links TRBV6-6 to TRBJ1-6; D not certain. There are 14 residues in the CDR3. Trimming took off 6 bases at V and 4 bases at J, with 10 bases between the two ends. Per germline, CDR1 MNHNY and CDR2 SVGAGI (reference sequence). CDR3 in amino acids: CASSRTEYNSPLHF. The CDR3 bases are TGTGCCAGCAGCCGGACCGAATATAATTCACCCCTCCACTTT.

The chain combines TRBV18 with TRBJ2-1; 7 bases line up with TRBD2. Germline loops: CDR1 KGHSH, CDR2 LQKENI. The CDR3 extends over 16 amino acids. The J segment lost 10 bases and the V segment lost 3 bases, leaving 15 bases of the junction unmatched. CDR3 DNA: TGTGCCAGCTCACCCCAGCCAGCTAGCGGAGCCGTGGAGCAGTTCTTC. Its translation is CASSPQPASGAVEQFF.

The rearrangement uses TRBV6-5 and TRBJ2-3; no clear D gene. Germline-derived CDR1 and CDR2 are MNHEY and SVGAGI. The length of the CDR3 is 13 residues. The V and J ends lost 0 bases and 4 bases respectively, with 5 bases between them. The CDR3 protein is CASSYSAADTQYF. CDR3 sequence (DNA): TGTGCCAGCAGTTACTCGGCTGCAGATACGCAGTATTTT.

J is TRBJ1-2 and V is TRBV5-1, with D uncertain. The CDR3 is 15 amino acids. CDR1 and CDR2 from the germline V gene are SGHRS and YFSETQ. V was clipped by 4 bases and J by 0 bases, with 13 bases between them. This CDR3 is CASSPSGGANYGYTF. The CDR3 DNA follows: TGCGCCAGCAGCCCGTCCGGTGGGGCTAACTATGGCTACACCTTC. The variable domain in full, with the rest retrieved from reference TRBV5-1 and TRBJ1-2, is KAGVTQTPRYLIKTRGQQVTLSCSPISGHRSVSWYQQTPGQGLQFLFEYFSETQRNKGNFPGRFSGRQFSNSRSEMNVSTLELGDSALYLCASSPSGGANYGYTFGSGTRLTVV.

This sequence joins TRBV7-9 and TRBJ2-7; D is ambiguous. This CDR3 spans 13 amino acids. Germline V gene data show CDR1 as SEHNR and CDR2 as FQNEAQ (reference sequence). Trimming removed 2 bases at V and 2 bases at J, with 7 bases between. CDR3 sequence: CASSLPPTYEQYF. In DNA, the CDR3 is TGTGCCAGCAGCTTACCCCCAACCTACGAGCAGTACTTC.

This clone was counted once. The chain recombines TRBV11-2 with TRBJ2-2; the D gene could be TRBD1 or TRBD2 (5 bases each). Between the trimmed V and J ends, which lost 4 bases and 5 bases, there was a span of 17 bases. The CDR3 spans 16 residues. Germline V gives CDR1 SGHAT, CDR2 FQNNGV. The CDR3 DNA sequence: TGTGCCAGCAGCTACCCGGGACGAGAGAAGACCGGGGAGCTGTTTTTT. This gives the protein CASSYPGREKTGELFF.

The rearrangement uses TRBV7-8 and TRBJ2-1; 8 bases line up with TRBD2. J lost 4 bases, V lost 5 bases, and 13 bases had no gene match. The germline CDR1 and CDR2 sequences are SGHVS and FQNEAQ. The CDR3 is 17 residues long. The CDR3 nucleotides read TGTGCCAGCAGCCCCATCCGCGGCGGGGGGCAATACAATGAGCAGTTCTTC. This codes for CASSPIRGGGQYNEQFF.

The V call is TRBV2, the J call TRBJ1-1; unclear D gene. The CDR3 is 13 amino acids. V lost 6 bases and J 0 bases, leaving 8 bases between the germline ends. The germline gives CDR1 SNHLY, CDR2 FYNNEI. In nucleotides, the CDR3 is TGTGCCAGCAGCTCCGATATGAACACTGAAGCTTTCTTT. Amino acids: CASSSDMNTEAFF. The whole variable domain, remainder taken from reference TRBV2 and TRBJ1-1, is EPEVTQTPSHQVTQMGQEVILRCVPISNHLYFYWYRQILGQKVEFLVSFYNNEISEKSEIFDDQFSVERPDGSNFTLKIRSTKLEDSAMYFCASSSDMNTEAFFGQGTRLTVV.

The chain has TRBV7-8 and TRBJ1-5; TRBD1 might be the D (6 bases). From germline, CDR1 is SGHVS and CDR2 FQNEAQ. This CDR3 has 15 residues. The V end was cut by 5 bases, the J end by 0 bases, with 11 bases between. The DNA for the CDR3 is TGTGCCAGCAGCGCACAGGGCATTAGCAATCAGCCCCAGCATTTT. Its translation: CASSAQGISNQPQHF.